This T cell receptor (beta chain) is from a study of OX40 agonist ivuxolimab in advanced cancers. Study overall: At about 82% male, the cohort had a mean age of 60 years, ranging from roughly 20 to 79. Three patients, one with hepatocellular carcinoma and two with cutaneous melanoma, achieved partial responses.

The repertoire was sequenced with immunoSEQ multiplex PCR; TCRdb's copy has only in-frame clones and lacks some. The sample consists of about 40,000 clones, approximately 88% of them appearing once. CDR1 is SGHTA and CDR2 is FQGNSA in the germline V gene. V dropped 4 bases and J dropped 3; count of bases not matched to a gene: 10. The length of the CDR3 is 17 residues. The genes are TRBV7-2 and TRBJ1-1; 11 bases fit TRBD1. This TCR was sampled from an adult with an advanced solid tumor such as melanoma, head and neck, liver or kidney cancer. Sample: CD4+ or CD8+ T cells sorted from blood, taken in a trial of the OX40 agonist ivuxolimab. The CDR3 DNA is TGTGCCAGCAGCTGGCCGGGACAGGGGGTGCTCTACACTGAAGCTTTCTTT. Translating gives CASSWPGQGVLYTEAFF. The whole variable domain, filled in from reference TRBV7-2 and TRBJ1-1, reads GAGVSQSPSNKVTEKGKDVELRCDPISGHTALYWYRQSLGQGLEFLIYFQGNSAPDKSGLPSDRFSAERTGGSVSTLTIQRTQQEDSAVYLCASSWPGQGVLYTEAFFGQGTRLTVV.